This record looks at one TCR beta chain sequence and its context. This specimen belongs to a study of shared clonotypes between healthy human individuals. Assay: immunoSEQ multiplex PCR; the TCRdb copy retains only in-frame clones and omits some. The sample shows roughly 2 million clones, approximately 95% of them seen only once. The TCR sequence derives from a man aged 18 to 35 in good health. The sequencing sample was made of naive CD4+ T cells sorted from blood. Subset indicated: CD45RA+ positively selected.

Here the CDR3 reads CAISESGGQYF. The CDR3 DNA reads as TGTGCCATCAGTGAGTCGGGGGGGCAGTACTTC. This sequence joins TRBV10-3 and TRBJ2-7; tentative D call: TRBD2 (6 bases). Germline CDR1 is ENHRY and CDR2 is SYGVKD. V lost 0 bases and J 9 bases, leaving 6 bases between the germline ends. This CDR3 region has 11 residues.